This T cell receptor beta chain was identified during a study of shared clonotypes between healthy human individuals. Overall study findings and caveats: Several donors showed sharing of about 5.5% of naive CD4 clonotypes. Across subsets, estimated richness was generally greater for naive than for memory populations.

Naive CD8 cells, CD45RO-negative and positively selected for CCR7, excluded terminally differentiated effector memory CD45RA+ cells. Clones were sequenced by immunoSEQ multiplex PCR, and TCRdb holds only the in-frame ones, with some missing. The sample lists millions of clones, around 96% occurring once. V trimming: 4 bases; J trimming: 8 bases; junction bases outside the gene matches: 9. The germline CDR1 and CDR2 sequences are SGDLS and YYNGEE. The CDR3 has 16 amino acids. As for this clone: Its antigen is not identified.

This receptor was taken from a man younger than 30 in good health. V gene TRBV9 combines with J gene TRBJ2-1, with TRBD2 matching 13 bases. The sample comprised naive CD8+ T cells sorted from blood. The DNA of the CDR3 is TGTGCCAGCAGCACCCGACTAGCGGGGGGTCTCTATGAGCAGTTCTTC. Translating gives CASSTRLAGGLYEQFF.